Listed below are T cell receptor beta chains from one sample, sequenced in a study of T cell repertoires in cytomegalovirus infection. Each CDR3 protein gets one entry after TCRdb re-called the reads with MiXCR. The data hold approximately 120,000 distinct CDR3 sequences, with about 30% observed a single time. Their target antigens are unknown. Sequences were derived from CD8+ T cells from cultured PBMCs, sampled from culture after CMV antigen stimulation. Receptors were obtained from a human donor in good health (CMV status not recorded). Some clones in this sample may be carry-over from other donors' samples. Both conserved end residues are trimmed from each CDR3.

12	TRBV5-1	TRBJ2-5	ASSYGTGTETQY
16	TRBV20-1	TRBJ2-1	SAYQGAMSGISYNEQF
14	TRBV27	TRBJ1-6	ASSSTGGGYNSPLH
16	TRBV7-9	TRBJ2-2	ASSPRLAGGPNTGELF
13	TRBV7-9	TRBJ2-1	ASSVTDRGYNEQF
11	TRBV11-2	TRBJ2-3	ASSLGLSDTQY
18	TRBV10-3	TRBJ2-2	AISGLSGTGGSPGSGELF
15	TRBV20-1	TRBJ2-3	SARERLAGVRTDTQY
12	TRBV6-5	TRBJ1-2	ASSYGGGGYGYT
15	TRBV5-6	TRBJ1-1	ASSGTGENILDTEAF
12	TRBV20-1	TRBJ2-3	SASGTSNTDTQY
10	TRBV6-6	TRBJ2-1	ASSWRGNEQF
12	TRBV7-2	TRBJ2-5	ASSSWELQETQY
13	TRBV9	TRBJ2-3	ASSVWTGVEDTQY
13	TRBV12-3/TRBV12-4	TRBJ2-7	ASSLWEPGHYEQY
12	TRBV6-2/TRBV6-3	TRBJ2-2	ASSYTALTGELF
15	TRBV9	TRBJ2-1	ASSVEGVAGYYNEQF
13	TRBV19	TRBJ2-3	ASRIDSDGTDTQY
12	TRBV7-9	TRBJ2-1	ASSRDSGYNEQF
13	TRBV19	TRBJ2-1	ASSIGQGTLNEQF
12	TRBV11-2	TRBJ1-1	ASRDTSMNTEAF
12	TRBV12-5	TRBJ2-3	ASGPSHFPDTQY
12	TRBV6-5	TRBJ2-7	ASRPGQASLGQY
13	TRBV2	TRBJ2-5	ASSEKTAGQETQY
11	TRBV19	TRBJ2-1	ASSWGVYNEQF
13	TRBV4-1	TRBJ2-1	ASSQVRGAQNEQF
13	TRBV7-9	TRBJ2-2	ASSRSRGRGGELF
14	TRBV7-2	TRBJ1-1	ASSSINRVPGNEAF
14	TRBV4-1	TRBJ2-7	ASSQERRPSSYEQY
15	TRBV7-2	TRBJ2-5	ASSLIVWGPLGETQY
11	TRBV19	TRBJ1-5	ASNEGFNQPQH
12	TRBV11-2	TRBJ1-5	ASSLWAGDQPQH
15	TRBV9	TRBJ2-1	ASSDRLAGGQGNEQF
11	TRBV28	TRBJ1-1	ASSLRGIPEAF
12	TRBV7-3	TRBJ2-1	ASSLGGGNNEQF
17	TRBV12-3/TRBV12-4	TRBJ2-1	ASSLALLGASGGRDEQF
8	TRBV20-1	TRBJ2-1	SARDRWQF
14	TRBV27	TRBJ2-1	ASGPLSGGSYNEQF
14	TRBV4-1	TRBJ2-7	ASSQEVRQGGYEQY
15	TRBV4-1	TRBJ2-3	ASSPRAAGGFTDTQY
15	TRBV28	TRBJ1-5	ASSLGGGGNSNQPQH
11	TRBV7-8	TRBJ1-5	ASSTQSYQPQH
13	TRBV6-5	TRBJ2-1	ASSPTGNSYNEQF
12	TRBV11-3	TRBJ1-1	ASSRTVADTEAF
14	TRBV28	TRBJ1-5	ASSLQGIGGNQPQH
13	TRBV19	TRBJ2-5	ASSPWEQDQETQY
12	TRBV6-6	TRBJ2-7	ASSTTSGGGEQY